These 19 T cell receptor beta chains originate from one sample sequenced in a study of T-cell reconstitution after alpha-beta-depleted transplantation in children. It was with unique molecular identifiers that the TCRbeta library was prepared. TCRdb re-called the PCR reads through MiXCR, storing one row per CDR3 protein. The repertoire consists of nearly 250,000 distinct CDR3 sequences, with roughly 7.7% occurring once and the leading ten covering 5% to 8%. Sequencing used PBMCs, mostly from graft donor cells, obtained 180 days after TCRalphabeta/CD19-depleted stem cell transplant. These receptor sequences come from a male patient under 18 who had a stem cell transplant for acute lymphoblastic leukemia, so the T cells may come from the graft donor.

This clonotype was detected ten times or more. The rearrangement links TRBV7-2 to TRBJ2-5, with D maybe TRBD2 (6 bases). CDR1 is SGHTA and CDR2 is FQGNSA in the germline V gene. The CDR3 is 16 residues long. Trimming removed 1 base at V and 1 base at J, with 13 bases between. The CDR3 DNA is TGTGCCAGCAGCTTAGGCGCGGCCGGGGGCCAAGAGACCCAGTACTTC. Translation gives CASSLGAAGGQETQYF.

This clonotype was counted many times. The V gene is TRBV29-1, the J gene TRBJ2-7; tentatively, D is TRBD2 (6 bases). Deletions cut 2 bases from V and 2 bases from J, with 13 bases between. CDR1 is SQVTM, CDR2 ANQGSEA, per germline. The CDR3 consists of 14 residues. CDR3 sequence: CSVENGGKPYEQYF. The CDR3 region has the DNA TGCAGCGTTGAAAATGGGGGGAAACCCTACGAGCAGTACTTC.

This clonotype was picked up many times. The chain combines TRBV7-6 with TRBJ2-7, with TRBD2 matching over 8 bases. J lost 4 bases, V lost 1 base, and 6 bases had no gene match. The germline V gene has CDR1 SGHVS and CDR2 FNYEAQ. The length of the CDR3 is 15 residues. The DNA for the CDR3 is TGTGCCAGCAGCTTAGTCACTGGCGGGGGGTACGAGCAGTACTTC. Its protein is CASSLVTGGGYEQYF.

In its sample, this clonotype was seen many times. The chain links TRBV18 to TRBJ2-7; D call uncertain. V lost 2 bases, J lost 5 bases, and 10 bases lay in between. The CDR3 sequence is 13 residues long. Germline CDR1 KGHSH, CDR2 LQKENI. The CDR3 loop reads CASSPWEGDEQYF. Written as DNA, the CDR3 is TGTGCCAGCTCACCATGGGAAGGAGACGAGCAGTACTTC.

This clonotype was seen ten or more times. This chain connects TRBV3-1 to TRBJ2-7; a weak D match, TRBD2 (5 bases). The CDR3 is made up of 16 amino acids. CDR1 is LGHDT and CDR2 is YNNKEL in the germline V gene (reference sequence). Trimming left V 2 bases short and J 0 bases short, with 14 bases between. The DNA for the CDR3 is TGTGCCAGCAGCCAACACGGCGGGTCCAGCTCCTACGAGCAGTACTTC. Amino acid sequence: CASSQHGGSSSYEQYF.

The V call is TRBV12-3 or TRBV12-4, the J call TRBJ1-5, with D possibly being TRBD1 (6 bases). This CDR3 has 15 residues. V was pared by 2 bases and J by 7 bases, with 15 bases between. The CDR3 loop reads CASSLRGIGRQPQHF. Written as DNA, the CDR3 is TGTGCCAGCAGTTTAAGGGGGATCGGAAGGCAGCCCCAGCATTTT.

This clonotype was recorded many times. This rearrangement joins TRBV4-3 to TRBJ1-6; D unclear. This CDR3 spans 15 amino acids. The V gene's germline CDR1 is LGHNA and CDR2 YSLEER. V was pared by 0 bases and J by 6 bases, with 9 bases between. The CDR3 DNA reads TGCGCCAGCAGCCAAGATATAGGGCTTAATTCACCCCTCCACTTT. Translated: CASSQDIGLNSPLHF.

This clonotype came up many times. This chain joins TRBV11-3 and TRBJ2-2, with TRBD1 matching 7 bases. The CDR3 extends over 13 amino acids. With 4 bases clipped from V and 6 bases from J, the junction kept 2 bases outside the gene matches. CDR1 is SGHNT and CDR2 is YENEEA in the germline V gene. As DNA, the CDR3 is TGTGCCAGCAGCTACGACAGGGCCGGGGAGCTGTTTTTT. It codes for CASSYDRAGELFF.

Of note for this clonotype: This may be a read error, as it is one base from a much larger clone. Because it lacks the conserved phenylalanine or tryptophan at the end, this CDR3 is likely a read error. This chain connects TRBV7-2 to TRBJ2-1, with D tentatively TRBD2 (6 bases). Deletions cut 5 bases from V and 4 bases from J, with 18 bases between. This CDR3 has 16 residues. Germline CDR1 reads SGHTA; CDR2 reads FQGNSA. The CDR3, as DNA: TGTGCCAGCAGCCCAAGGGGAGGCGTGCCTTACAATGAGCAGTTCATC. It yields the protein CASSPRGGVPYNEQFI.

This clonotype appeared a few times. The CDR3 DNA follows: TGCAGTGCTAGAGTCCCTAGCGGGGATGAGCAGTTCTTC. Translated, it gives CSARVPSGDEQFF. The chain carries TRBV20-1 and TRBJ2-1, with 9 bases fitting TRBD2. V gave up 1 base and J gave up 8 bases; unmatched junction bases: 3. Per germline, CDR1 DFQATT and CDR2 SNEGSKA (reference sequence). This CDR3 is built from 13 residues.

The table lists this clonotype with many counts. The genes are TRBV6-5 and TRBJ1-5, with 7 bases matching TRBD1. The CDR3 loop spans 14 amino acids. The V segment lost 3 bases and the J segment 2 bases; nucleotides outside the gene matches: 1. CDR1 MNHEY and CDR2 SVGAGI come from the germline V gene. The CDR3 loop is CASSYQGGNQPQHF. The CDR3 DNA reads TGTGCCAGCAGTTATCAGGGGGGCAATCAGCCCCAGCATTTT.

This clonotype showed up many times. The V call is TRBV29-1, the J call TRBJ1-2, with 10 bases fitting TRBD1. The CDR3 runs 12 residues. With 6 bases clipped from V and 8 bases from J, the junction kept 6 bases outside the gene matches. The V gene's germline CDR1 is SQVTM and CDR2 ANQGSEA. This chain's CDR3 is CSVGGQGEGYTF. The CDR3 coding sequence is TGCAGCGTGGGAGGACAGGGGGAGGGCTACACCTTC.

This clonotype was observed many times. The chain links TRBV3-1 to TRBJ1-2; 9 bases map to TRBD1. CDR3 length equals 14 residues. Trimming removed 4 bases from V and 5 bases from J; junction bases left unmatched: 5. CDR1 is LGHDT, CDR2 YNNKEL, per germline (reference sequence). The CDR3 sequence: CASSPAGTGYGYTF. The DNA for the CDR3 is TGTGCCAGCAGCCCAGCCGGGACAGGGTATGGCTACACCTTC.

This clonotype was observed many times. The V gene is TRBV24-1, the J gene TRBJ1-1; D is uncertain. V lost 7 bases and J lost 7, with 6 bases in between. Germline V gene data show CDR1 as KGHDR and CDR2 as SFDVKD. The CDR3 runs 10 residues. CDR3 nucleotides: TGTGCCACCAGGAGGAATGAAGCTTTCTTT. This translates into CATRRNEAFF.

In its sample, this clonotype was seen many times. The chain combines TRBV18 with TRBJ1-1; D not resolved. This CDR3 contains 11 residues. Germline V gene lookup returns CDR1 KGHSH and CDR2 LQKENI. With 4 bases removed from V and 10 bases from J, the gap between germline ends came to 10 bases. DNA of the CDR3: TGTGCCAGCTCACGGGGTGGAGGAGCTTTCTTT. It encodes CASSRGGGAFF. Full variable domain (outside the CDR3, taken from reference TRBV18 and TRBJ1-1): NAGVMQNPRHLVRRRGQEARLRCSPMKGHSHVYWYRQLPEEGLKFMVYLQKENIIDESGMPKERFSAEFPKEGPSILRIQQVVRGDSAAYFCASSRGGGAFFGQGTRLTVV.

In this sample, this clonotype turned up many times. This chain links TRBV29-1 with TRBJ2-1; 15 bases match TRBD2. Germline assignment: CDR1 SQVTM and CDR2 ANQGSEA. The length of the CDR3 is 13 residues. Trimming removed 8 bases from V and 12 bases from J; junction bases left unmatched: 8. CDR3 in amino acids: CSPGLAGGGGQFF. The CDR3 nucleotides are TGCAGCCCCGGACTAGCGGGAGGGGGCGGGCAGTTCTTC.

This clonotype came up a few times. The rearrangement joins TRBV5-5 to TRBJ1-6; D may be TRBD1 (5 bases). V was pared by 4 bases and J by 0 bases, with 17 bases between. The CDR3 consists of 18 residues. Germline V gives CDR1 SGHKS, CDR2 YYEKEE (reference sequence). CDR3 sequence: CASSLETAIFSYNSPLHF. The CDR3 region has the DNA TGTGCCAGCAGCCTGGAGACAGCCATATTCTCCTATAATTCACCCCTCCACTTT.

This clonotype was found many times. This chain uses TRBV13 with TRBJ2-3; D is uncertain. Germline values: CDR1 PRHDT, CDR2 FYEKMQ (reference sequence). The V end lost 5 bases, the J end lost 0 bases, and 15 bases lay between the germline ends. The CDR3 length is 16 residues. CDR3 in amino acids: CASSQSGFRSTDTQYF. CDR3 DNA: TGTGCCAGCAGCCAGAGTGGGTTCCGAAGCACAGATACGCAGTATTTT. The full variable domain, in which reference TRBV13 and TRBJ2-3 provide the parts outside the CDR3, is AAGVIQSPRHLIKEKRETATLKCYPIPRHDTVYWYQQGPGQDPQFLISFYEKMQSDKGSIPDRFSAQQFSDYHSELNMSSLELGDSALYFCASSQSGFRSTDTQYFGPGTRLTVL.

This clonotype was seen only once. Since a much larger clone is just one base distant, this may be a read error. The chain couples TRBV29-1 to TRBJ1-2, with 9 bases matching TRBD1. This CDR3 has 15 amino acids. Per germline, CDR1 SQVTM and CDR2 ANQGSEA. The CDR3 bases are TGCAGCGTTGAAGGTGGACAGGGGAGTAACCATGGCTACACCTTC. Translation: CSVEGGQGSNHGYTF.